This paragraph covers one TCR beta chain sequence. The target antigen is unknown. This entry belongs to a study of a mutant IDH1 vaccine in newly diagnosed glioma. Study-wide results and limits: Pseudoprogression apparently lacked any relation to changes in top peripheral T cell clonotypes. A vaccine-induced immune response developed in approximately 94% of the patients.

Noted time point: week 11, during vaccination. Each vaccine dose was 300 ug of mutant IDH1 20-mer peptide, with topical imiquimod. Assay: immunoSEQ multiplex PCR; the TCRdb copy retains only in-frame clones and omits some. The sample includes tens of thousands of clones, less than 80% seen only once; the top ten take about 8.2%. V gave up 5 bases and J gave up 4 bases; unmatched junction bases: 17. CDR3 size: 19 residues. The V gene's germline CDR1 is LNHDA and CDR2 SQIVND (reference sequence). The sequence came from a man in his forties or fifties with glioma. This specimen consisted of PBMCs, obtained from a glioma patient whose treatment included an IDH1 peptide vaccine. The genes are TRBV19 and TRBJ1-5, with 10 bases identical to TRBD1. The DNA of the CDR3 is TGTGCCAGTAGTCCCCGGGACAGGGGAGGGGTTCGAAATAATCAGCCCCAGCATTTT. It yields the protein CASSPRDRGGVRNNQPQHF. Using reference TRBV19 and TRBJ1-5 for the parts outside the CDR3, the full variable domain is DGGITQSPKYLFRKEGQNVTLSCEQNLNHDAMYWYRQDPGQGLRLIYYSQIVNDFQKGDIAEGYSVSREKKESFPLTVTSAQKNPTAFYLCASSPRDRGGVRNNQPQHFGDGTRLSIL.